The 6 T cell receptor beta chains in this list originate from one sample, sequenced in a study of preoperative IRX-2 immunotherapy in early breast cancer. Measured with immunoSEQ multiplex PCR; TCRdb has only the in-frame clones, and not every one. The sample consists of about 420 clones, about 76% of them appearing once. Treatment specified: preoperative locoregional IRX-2 cytokine immunotherapy. This specimen consisted of tumor tissue, obtained after IRX-2 immunotherapy. The receptors were sampled from a human donor with breast cancer.

The V call is TRBV5-1, the J call TRBJ2-3, with D possibly matching TRBD1 (6 bases). This CDR3 has 14 residues. V was clipped by 0 bases and J by 3 bases, with 8 bases between them. The germline gives CDR1 SGHRS, CDR2 YFSETQ. The CDR3 nucleotides are TGCGCCAGCAGCTTGGGGACAGTAACAGATACGCAGTATTTT. Encoded protein: CASSLGTVTDTQYF. Full variable domain (missing parts from reference TRBV5-1 and TRBJ2-3): KAGVTQTPRYLIKTRGQQVTLSCSPISGHRSVSWYQQTPGQGLQFLFEYFSETQRNKGNFPGRFSGRQFSNSRSEMNVSTLELGDSALYLCASSLGTVTDTQYFGPGTRLTVL.

The J gene is TRBJ1-3, the V gene TRBV5-1; D unresolved. The V gene lost 2 bases and the J gene lost 0 bases, with 9 bases spanning the gap. There are 15 residues in the CDR3. Germline values: CDR1 SGHRS, CDR2 YFSETQ. The CDR3 loop reads CASSFDATSGNTIYF. Here the CDR3 DNA reads TGCGCCAGCAGCTTCGACGCGACCTCTGGAAACACCATATATTTT.

A few counts support this clone. The CDR3 protein is CASSSGTGIHEQFF. CDR3 sequence (DNA): TGTGCCAGCAGCTCCGGGACAGGGATCCATGAGCAGTTCTTC. The chain joins TRBV11-3 to TRBJ2-1, with TRBD1 matching over 9 bases. The CDR3 covers 14 residues. Trimming cost V 4 bases and J 8 bases; bases outside gene matches: 6. Per germline, CDR1 SGHNT and CDR2 YENEEA.

The gene calls are TRBV18 and TRBJ1-6, with a possible D match to TRBD1 (5 bases). CDR3 length: 14 amino acids. Germline V gene lookup returns CDR1 KGHSH and CDR2 LQKENI. Trimming pared 3 bases from V and 9 bases from J, leaving 12 bases between. CDR3 DNA: TGTGCCAGCTCACCGGGGCAGGGATTTTCACCCCTCCACTTT. This codes for CASSPGQGFSPLHF.

The chain joins TRBV11-3 to TRBJ2-2, with TRBD1 matching over 7 bases. The CDR3 extends over 15 amino acids. Germline loops: CDR1 SGHNT, CDR2 YENEEA. V was pared by 3 bases and J by 2 bases, with 3 bases of the junction left unmatched. CDR3 residues: CASSLNRGNTGELFF. In DNA form, the CDR3 reads TGTGCCAGCAGCTTGAACAGGGGTAACACCGGGGAGCTGTTTTTT.

The chain links TRBV6-8 to TRBJ2-1, with 10 bases identical to TRBD2. CDR3 length: 14 residues. V trimming: 5 bases; J trimming: 8 bases; junction bases outside the gene matches: 6. CDR1 and CDR2 from the germline V gene are MNHGY and SAAAGT. CDR3 bases: TGTGCCAGCAGTCAGCGGGGGGGCAGGGATGAGCAGTTCTTC. The encoded protein is CASSQRGGRDEQFF.